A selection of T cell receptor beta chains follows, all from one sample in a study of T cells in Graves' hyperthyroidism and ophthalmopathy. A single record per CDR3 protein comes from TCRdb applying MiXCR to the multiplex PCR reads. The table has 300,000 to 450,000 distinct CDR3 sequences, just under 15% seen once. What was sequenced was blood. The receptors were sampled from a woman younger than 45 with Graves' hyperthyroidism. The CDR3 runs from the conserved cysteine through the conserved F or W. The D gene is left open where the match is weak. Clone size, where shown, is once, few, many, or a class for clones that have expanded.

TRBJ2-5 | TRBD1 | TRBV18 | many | CASSTETGPKTQYF | TGTGCCAGCTCAACTGAGACAGGGCCGAAGACCCAGTACTTC
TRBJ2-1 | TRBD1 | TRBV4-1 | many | CASSHRGQRTRFSYNEQFF | TGCGCCAGCAGCCACAGGGGACAGCGGACTCGCTTTTCCTACAATGAGCAGTTCTTC
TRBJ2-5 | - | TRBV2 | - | CASRVVEETQYF | TGTGCCAGCAGGGTAGTCGAAGAGACCCAGTACTTC
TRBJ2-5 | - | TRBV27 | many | CASSLSPGGETQYF | TGTGCCAGCAGTTTATCGCCAGGCGGAGAGACCCAGTACTTC
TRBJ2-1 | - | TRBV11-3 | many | CASSLTHQGYYNEQFF | TGTGCCAGCAGCTTAACCCACCAGGGCTACTACAATGAGCAGTTCTTC
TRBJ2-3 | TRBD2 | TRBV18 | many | CASSPGYLAGTDTQYF | TGTGCCAGCTCACCAGGTTATCTAGCGGGCACAGATACGCAGTATTTT
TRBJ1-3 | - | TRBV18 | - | CASSPGSGNTIYF | TGTGCCAGCTCACCCGGGTCTGGAAACACCATATATTTT
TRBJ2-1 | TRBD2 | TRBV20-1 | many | CSARELAGAAYYNEQFF | TGCAGTGCTAGAGAGCTAGCGGGAGCTGCTTACTACAATGAGCAGTTCTTC
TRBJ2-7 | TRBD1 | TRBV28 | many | CASNPPGQGIYEQYF | TGTGCCAGCAACCCACCGGGACAGGGGATCTACGAGCAGTACTTC
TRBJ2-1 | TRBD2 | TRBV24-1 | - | CATAPPSGSSHYNEQFF | TGTGCCACCGCACCACCTAGCGGGAGCTCACACTACAATGAGCAGTTCTTC
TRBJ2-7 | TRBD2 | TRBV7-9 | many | CASSSRGGISEQYF | TGTGCCAGCAGCTCCCGGGGGGGGATCTCCGAGCAGTACTTC
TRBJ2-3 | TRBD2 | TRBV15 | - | CATRKRERTDTQYF | TGTGCCACTAGGAAGCGGGAGCGGACAGATACGCAGTATTTT
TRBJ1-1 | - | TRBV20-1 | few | CSAGRTDNTEAFF | TGCAGTGCTGGAAGGACAGACAACACTGAAGCTTTCTTT